The clone carrying this T cell receptor beta chain was counted only a few times. Its target is unknown. Only in-frame clones appear in the TCRdb table, and some are missing; sequencing was by immunoSEQ multiplex PCR. The sample contains about 2,000 clones, around 33% of which appear only once. This sample is drawn from a study of T cells in localized non-small cell lung cancer. Whole-study results and caveats: Uninvolved nearby lung showed the greatest T cell clonality, exceeding that found in tumor. Out of the top 100 tumor clones, a median approximately 57 were seen in adjacent lung.

The CDR3 loop spans 12 amino acids. Germline V CDR1 and CDR2: SQVTM, ANQGSEA. V dropped 7 bases and J dropped 8 bases, with 17 bases sitting between them. V gene TRBV29-1 combines with J gene TRBJ1-2; possible D gene TRBD1, 6 bases. This sequence was found in a male donor aged 60 or older with stage II lung adenocarcinoma. This specimen consisted of lung tumor tissue, obtained before any cancer treatment. The CDR3 bases are TGCAGCGACGGACAGAGTTATATGGGCTACACCTTC. It is translated as CSDGQSYMGYTF.